This is a list of T cell receptor beta chains from one sample in a study of identical twins. TCRdb itself ran the 5' RACE reads through MiXCR, one entry per CDR3 protein. This table holds some 790,000 distinct CDR3 sequences, about 20% found once. These data were also filed under a second study, of T cells expressing NK-cell markers.

The sequencing input was PBMCs. The source of these receptors is a woman aged 18-29 years in good health. CDR3s include the opening cysteine and the closing phenylalanine or tryptophan. Each record gives: J gene, V gene, D gene, clone size, CDR3 protein, CDR3 DNA. D genes are given only for firm matches. Clone size is shown for a subset of rows, as once, few, many or a class of expanded clone.

TRBJ2-5 TRBV12-3/TRBV12-4 - - CASSLRKAVRGQYF TGTGCCAGCAGTTTACGCAAGGCCGTTCGGGGGCAGTACTTC
TRBJ2-1 TRBV29-1 - few CSVDLPGDEQFF TGCAGCGTTGACCTCCCAGGGGATGAGCAGTTCTTC
TRBJ1-5 TRBV12-3/TRBV12-4 - - CASSLGNYVEPQHF TGTGCCAGCAGTTTAGGGAACTACGTGGAGCCCCAGCATTTT
TRBJ2-1 TRBV7-8 TRBD2 - CASSFGREDSLSYNEQFF TGTGCCAGCAGCTTCGGGCGGGAGGATTCCCTTTCCTACAATGAGCAGTTCTTC
TRBJ2-7 TRBV5-1 TRBD1 medium-sized CASSVEQRGTGVDEQYF TGCGCCAGCAGCGTTGAACAGCGTGGGACAGGGGTAGACGAGCAGTACTTC
TRBJ2-3 TRBV9 TRBD2 few CASSVVSGDYGTQYF TGTGCCAGCAGCGTAGTATCCGGGGACTATGGCACGCAGTATTTT
TRBJ2-1 TRBV2 TRBD1 few CASSEEDRGYNEQFF TGTGCCAGCAGTGAAGAGGACAGGGGGTACAATGAGCAGTTCTTC
TRBJ2-5 TRBV15 - few CATSREAIETQYF TGTGCCACCAGCAGAGAGGCCATAGAGACCCAGTACTTC
TRBJ2-7 TRBV20-1 TRBD1 few CSARSPDRGPYEQYF TGCAGTGCTAGATCCCCGGACAGGGGGCCCTACGAGCAGTACTTC
TRBJ1-2 TRBV6-5 - - CASSYGGSLGPHGYTF TGTGCCAGCAGTTACGGAGGGTCGTTAGGACCGCACGGCTACACCTTC
TRBJ2-7 TRBV6-2/TRBV6-3 - few CASSYTRGRASSYEQYF TGTGCCAGCAGTTACACTCGTGGGAGAGCCAGCTCCTACGAGCAGTACTTC
TRBJ2-1 TRBV5-1 - - CASSLGQDPNEQFF TGCGCCAGCAGCTTGGGACAAGATCCCAATGAGCAGTTCTTC
TRBJ2-7 TRBV5-1 - - CASSSVGLGTYEQYF TGCGCCAGCAGCTCGGTGGGGCTTGGGACCTACGAGCAGTACTTC
TRBJ1-2 TRBV3-1 TRBD1 - CASSPAGTGDYYGYTF TGTGCCAGCAGCCCAGCCGGGACAGGAGATTACTATGGCTACACCTTC
TRBJ2-1 TRBV5-6 - - CASSLFQVLNEQFF TGTGCCAGCAGCTTGTTTCAGGTACTTAATGAGCAGTTCTTC
TRBJ1-1 TRBV7-9 TRBD1 few CASSLNYRGMAEAFF TGTGCCAGCAGCTTAAACTACAGGGGAATGGCTGAAGCTTTCTTT
TRBJ2-2 TRBV6-5 TRBD2 - CASILTSEDPGELFF TGTGCCAGCATTTTGACTAGCGAGGACCCCGGGGAGCTGTTTTTT
TRBJ2-1 TRBV15 - few CATSRGLMPGNEQFF TGTGCCACCAGCAGAGGGTTGATGCCGGGCAATGAGCAGTTCTTC
TRBJ2-5 TRBV3-1 - - CASSQNPRVVTQYF TGTGCCAGCAGCCAAAATCCCCGAGTGGTGACCCAGTACTTC
TRBJ1-2 TRBV12-3/TRBV12-4 - - CASRDMGRSSYGYTF TGTGCCAGCCGCGATATGGGCAGGTCGTCCTATGGCTACACCTTC
TRBJ2-7 TRBV5-1 TRBD1 few CASRSGQGYYEQYF TGCGCCAGCAGGTCCGGACAGGGATATTACGAGCAGTACTTC
TRBJ2-3 TRBV20-1 - - CSAGALGTDTQYF TGCAGTGCCGGGGCCTTAGGCACAGATACGCAGTATTTT
TRBJ1-1 TRBV20-1 - many CSAGASMINTEAFF TGCAGTGCCGGGGCTTCTATGATAAACACTGAAGCTTTCTTT
TRBJ2-3 TRBV20-1 TRBD2 - CSASTSGNSDTQYF TGCAGTGCTTCGACTAGCGGGAATTCAGATACGCAGTATTTT
TRBJ2-3 TRBV4-1 TRBD2 - CASSQAGGGTTDTQYF TGCGCCAGCAGCCAAGCTGGCGGGGGGACCACAGATACGCAGTATTTT
TRBJ2-2 TRBV7-9 - few CASRFFGTGELFF TGTGCCAGCAGGTTTTTTGGGACCGGGGAGCTGTTTTTT
TRBJ1-2 TRBV4-2 - - CASSQDRQGGNYGYTF TGTGCCAGCAGCCAAGATCGGCAGGGCGGGAACTATGGCTACACCTTC
TRBJ2-2 TRBV20-1 - few CSAAGLTGELFF TGCAGTGCCGCCGGGTTGACCGGGGAGCTGTTTTTT
TRBJ2-7 TRBV5-1 - - CASNLGPPSDEQYF TGCGCCAGCAACTTAGGGCCGCCTTCGGACGAGCAGTACTTC
TRBJ2-2 TRBV12-3/TRBV12-4 TRBD2 - CASSSATSGYHRELFF TGTGCCAGCAGTTCCGCGACTAGCGGGTACCACCGGGAGCTGTTTTTT
TRBJ2-7 TRBV4-3 TRBD2 - CASSQAYAGGIYEQYF TGCGCCAGCAGCCAAGCCTATGCGGGAGGCATCTACGAGCAGTACTTC
TRBJ1-2 TRBV12-3/TRBV12-4 - few CASSGSGGGYGYTF TGTGCCAGCAGTGGCTCCGGGGGGGGTTATGGCTACACCTTC
TRBJ1-5 TRBV12-3/TRBV12-4 TRBD1 few CASSHRTGNQPQHF TGTGCCAGCAGCCACCGGACAGGGAATCAGCCCCAGCATTTT
TRBJ2-1 TRBV20-1 TRBD2 few CSARDTSGTNEQFF TGCAGTGCTAGAGACACTAGCGGGACAAATGAGCAGTTCTTC
TRBJ1-2 TRBV20-1 TRBD1 - CSARKGGQGLGYGYTF TGCAGTGCTAGAAAAGGGGGACAGGGCCTGGGCTATGGCTACACCTTC
TRBJ1-4 TRBV2 TRBD1 - CASHTPRTGLEKLFF TGTGCCAGCCACACACCGAGGACAGGACTTGAAAAACTGTTTTTT
TRBJ1-1 TRBV6-5 - few CASSYSSSGTKEAFF TGTGCCAGCAGTTACTCGAGTTCGGGGACAAAAGAAGCTTTCTTT
TRBJ2-7 TRBV11-2 - few CASSLDRRSGSYF TGTGCCAGCAGCTTAGATCGGAGGTCAGGGTCGTACTTC
TRBJ2-1 TRBV12-3/TRBV12-4 TRBD1 - CASSPGTGELGVHEQFF TGTGCCAGCAGTCCCGGGACAGGGGAACTTGGAGTTCATGAGCAGTTCTTC
TRBJ2-2 TRBV3-1 TRBD2 - CASSQVGGRVPGELFF TGTGCCAGCAGCCAAGTCGGCGGGAGAGTTCCCGGGGAGCTGTTTTTT
TRBJ2-1 TRBV19 - - CASSIKGYYNEQFF TGTGCCAGTAGTATCAAGGGATACTACAATGAGCAGTTCTTC
TRBJ2-7 TRBV5-1 - - CASSSGTLRTEQYF TGCGCCAGCAGCTCCGGGACCCTTAGAACCGAGCAGTACTTC
TRBJ1-1 TRBV11-1 - once CASSHQTNSEAFF TGTGCCAGCAGCCATCAGACGAACTCTGAAGCTTTCTTT
TRBJ2-7 TRBV29-1 TRBD2 few CSVEDPGGRGEQYF TGCAGCGTTGAAGATCCTGGCGGGAGAGGCGAGCAGTACTTC
TRBJ2-3 TRBV6-5 - few CASSYLLGGGQRTYF TGTGCCAGCAGTTACCTCTTAGGGGGGGGGCAACGGACGTATTTT
TRBJ2-4 TRBV12-3/TRBV12-4 - few CASSSSDRKNIQYF TGTGCCAGCAGCTCCTCCGACAGGAAAAACATTCAGTACTTC
TRBJ1-2 TRBV6-6 - - CASSPGLRGGYTF TGTGCCAGCAGTCCCGGATTGAGAGGTGGCTACACCTTC
TRBJ2-5 TRBV5-1 - - CASSLEGNHAKF TGCGCCAGCAGCTTGGAAGGGAACCACGCAAAATTC
TRBJ1-2 TRBV5-6 - - CASSLRRRTGGYTF TGTGCCAGCAGCCTGCGGCGGCGGACGGGCGGCTACACCTTC
TRBJ2-1 TRBV7-9 - few CASSPMGGPHEQFF TGTGCCAGCAGCCCAATGGGGGGGCCTCACGAGCAGTTCTTC
TRBJ2-1 TRBV5-1 - many CASSLSGDFYNEQFF TGCGCCAGCAGCTTGTCGGGGGATTTCTACAATGAGCAGTTCTTC
TRBJ2-2 TRBV2 TRBD2 few CASDSGGADGELFF TGTGCCAGCGATAGCGGGGGGGCCGACGGGGAGCTGTTTTTT
TRBJ1-2 TRBV10-3 - - CAISEAVDYGYTF TGTGCCATCAGTGAGGCAGTGGACTATGGCTACACCTTC
TRBJ2-5 TRBV20-1 TRBD1 many CSATGQAKETQYF TGCAGTGCGACCGGACAGGCCAAAGAGACCCAGTACTTC